The source of this T cell receptor (beta chain) is a study of control samples from healthy donors and cancer patients. The protocol was immunoSEQ multiplex PCR, while the TCRdb copy is restricted to in-frame clones and leaves out a portion. The sample lists about 140,000 clones; around nine tenths were seen once. V lost 0 bases to trimming and J lost 2 bases, with 10 bases between them. Per germline, CDR1 SGHAT and CDR2 FQNNGV. The CDR3 consists of 15 residues. The sequence was collected from a man aged 25 to 40 in good health. What was sequenced was blood. This rearrangement joins TRBV11-2 to TRBJ1-1; D perhaps matches TRBD1 (5 bases). Here the CDR3 DNA reads TGTGCCAGCAGCTTAGACCCTCAGGGTAACACTGAAGCTTTCTTT. It yields the protein CASSLDPQGNTEAFF. The full variable domain, with the rest looked up from reference TRBV11-2 and TRBJ1-1, is EAGVAQSPRYKIIEKRQSVAFWCNPISGHATLYWYQQILGQGPKLLIQFQNNGVVDDSQLPKDRFSAERLKGVDSTLKIQPAKLEDSAVYLCASSLDPQGNTEAFFGQGTRLTVV.